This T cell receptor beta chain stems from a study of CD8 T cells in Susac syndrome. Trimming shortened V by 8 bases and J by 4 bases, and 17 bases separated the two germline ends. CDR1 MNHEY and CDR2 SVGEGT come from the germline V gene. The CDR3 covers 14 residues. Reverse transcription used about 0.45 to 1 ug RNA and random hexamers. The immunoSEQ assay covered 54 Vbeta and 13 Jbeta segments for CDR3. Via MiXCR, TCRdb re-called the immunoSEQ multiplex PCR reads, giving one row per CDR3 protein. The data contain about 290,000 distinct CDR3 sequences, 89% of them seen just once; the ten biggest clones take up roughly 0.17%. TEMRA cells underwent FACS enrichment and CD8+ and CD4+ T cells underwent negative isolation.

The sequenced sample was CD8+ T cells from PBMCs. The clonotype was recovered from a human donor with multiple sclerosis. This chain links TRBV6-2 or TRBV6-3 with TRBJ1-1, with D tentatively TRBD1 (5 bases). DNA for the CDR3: TGTGCCAGCGGCAAAACCGGGGGGGGCACTGAAGCTTTCTTT. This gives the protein CASGKTGGGTEAFF.